A selection of T cell receptor beta chains follows, all from one sample in a study of shared clonotypes between healthy human individuals. The method was immunoSEQ multiplex PCR; TCRdb's version includes in-frame clones alone and lacks a portion of them. The sample shows millions of clones, roughly 95% of them seen only once. Sequenced sample: naive CD8+ T cells sorted from blood. These receptors were collected from a man aged 18 to 29 in good health. Each CDR3 is given with its conserved first and last residue. D genes are given only for firm matches.

D: .
V: TRBV19
J: TRBJ2-1
CDR3: CASSIDQGAYNEQFF

D: TRBD2
V: TRBV9
J: TRBJ2-3
CDR3: CASSVEGGGGITDTQYF

D: .
V: TRBV10-1
J: TRBJ2-1
CDR3: CASSDGNEQFF

D: .
V: TRBV10-3
J: TRBJ2-2
CDR3: CAISDSGASGELFF

D: .
V: TRBV7-9
J: TRBJ2-1
CDR3: CASSFSGDEQFF

D: .
V: TRBV6-1
J: TRBJ2-7
CDR3: CASSESVESTYEQYF

D: .
V: TRBV4-3
J: TRBJ2-3
CDR3: CASSQDSGGIIDTQYF

D: .
V: TRBV30
J: TRBJ1-1
CDR3: CAWNMGVMNTEAFF

D: TRBD2
V: TRBV7-6
J: TRBJ2-3
CDR3: CASSRTSGRLTDTQYF

D: TRBD2
V: TRBV6-5
J: TRBJ2-7
CDR3: CASSYSPSGIYEQYF

D: TRBD1
V: TRBV29-1
J: TRBJ1-2
CDR3: CSVEVGQGAIGYGYTF

D: TRBD1
V: TRBV28
J: TRBJ2-7
CDR3: CASSQGAGQGFHEQYF

D: .
V: TRBV28
J: TRBJ1-5
CDR3: CASTLGGEQPQHF